This T cell receptor (beta chain) was identified during a study of beta chain features in type 1 diabetes. Germline-derived CDR1 and CDR2 are LGHNA and YSLEER. CDR3 size: 16 residues. Between the trimmed V and J ends, which lost 4 bases and 3 bases, there was a span of 16 bases. Study-wide points: Patients' naive, central memory and Treg TCRB repertoires seemed closer to one another than those of healthy donors. Among all four CD4+ subsets, Type 1 diabetes patients had TCRB CDR3s that were moderately but significantly shorter.

The whole isolated RNA underwent reverse transcription, so sequencing captured expressed TCRB transcripts. Sequencing was performed with immunoSEQ multiplex PCR; in TCRdb, only in-frame clones are kept and a portion is missing. This table holds 350,000 to 400,000 clones, roughly 16% found once. This clone turned up a few times. Antigen unknown. The material sequenced was naive CD4+ T cells from blood. The origin of this receptor is a woman aged 18 to 35 in good health. This chain links TRBV4-3 with TRBJ1-5, with D maybe TRBD1 (6 bases). CDR3 region: CASSPTGHGYNQPQHF. The CDR3 DNA reads as TGCGCCAGCAGCCCGACAGGCCATGGATACAATCAGCCCCAGCATTTT.